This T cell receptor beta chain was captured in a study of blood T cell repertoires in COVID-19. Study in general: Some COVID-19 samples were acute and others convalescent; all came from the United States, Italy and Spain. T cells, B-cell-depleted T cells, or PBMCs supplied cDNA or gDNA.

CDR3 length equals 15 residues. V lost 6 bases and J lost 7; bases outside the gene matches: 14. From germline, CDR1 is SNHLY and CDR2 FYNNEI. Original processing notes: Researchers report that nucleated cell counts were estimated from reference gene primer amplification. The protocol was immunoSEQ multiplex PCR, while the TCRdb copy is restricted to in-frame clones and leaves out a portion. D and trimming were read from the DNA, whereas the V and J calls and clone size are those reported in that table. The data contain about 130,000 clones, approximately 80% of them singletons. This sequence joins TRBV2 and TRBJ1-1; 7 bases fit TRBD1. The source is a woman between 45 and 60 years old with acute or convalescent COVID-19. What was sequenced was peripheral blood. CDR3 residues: CASSLDRRAVGEAFF. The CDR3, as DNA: TGTGCCAGCAGCCTGGACAGGCGGGCGGTAGGTGAAGCTTTCTTT.